These 26 T cell receptor beta chains were all obtained from the same sample, sequenced in a study of shared clonotypes between healthy human individuals. Profiled with immunoSEQ multiplex PCR; TCRdb holds only in-frame clones, not every one. The sample lists about a million clones, 60% to 80% occurring once. The sample was memory CD4+ T cells from PBMCs. The sample's subset: CD45RA-negative fraction. The receptors come from a man between 18 and 35 years old in good health. Some clones in this sample may be carry-over from other donors' samples.

This chain connects TRBV30 to TRBJ2-3, with TRBD1 as a possible D gene (6 bases). CDR3 size: 14 residues. The V end was cut by 3 bases, the J end by 3 bases, with 13 bases between. From germline, CDR1 is GTSNPN and CDR2 SVGIG (reference sequence). In nucleotides, the CDR3 is TGTGCCTGGAGACGAACAGGGTGGACAGATACGCAGTATTTT. It translates to CAWRRTGWTDTQYF.

The chain uses TRBV5-1 and TRBJ2-7; TRBD1 matches 9 bases. Germline CDR1 SGHRS, CDR2 YFSETQ. V shed 4 bases, J shed 1 base, and the junction held 24 bases outside the gene matches. CDR3 length: 21 residues. CDR3 sequence: CASSRLGGQGSYSGKSYEQYF. DNA for the CDR3: TGCGCCAGCAGCCGGTTAGGAGGACAGGGGTCTTACAGCGGGAAGTCCTACGAGCAGTACTTC.

CDR3 residues: CASSSSRSGELFF. The CDR3 region has the DNA TGTGCCAGCAGCTCGTCCCGGAGCGGGGAGCTGTTTTTT. The rearrangement joins TRBV7-6 to TRBJ2-2, with D hard to call. The germline gives CDR1 SGHVS, CDR2 FNYEAQ. The CDR3 loop spans 13 amino acids. Trimming pared 4 bases from V and 7 bases from J, leaving 10 bases between. The variable domain in full, completed from reference TRBV7-6 and TRBJ2-2, reads GAGVSQSPRYKVTKRGQDVALRCDPISGHVSLYWYRQALGQGPEFLTYFNYEAQQDKSGLPNDRFSAERPEGSISTLTIQRTEQRDSAMYRCASSSSRSGELFFGEGSRLTVL.

The rearrangement uses TRBV28 and TRBJ1-2, with 7 nucleotides matching TRBD1. This CDR3 has 13 amino acids. With 6 bases clipped from V and 6 bases from J, the junction kept 7 bases outside the gene matches. CDR1 is MDHEN, CDR2 SYDVKM, per germline. The CDR3 region is CASSLTGLNGYTF. CDR3 coding DNA: TGTGCCAGCAGCTTGACAGGGCTTAATGGCTACACCTTC.

The chain has TRBV27 and TRBJ2-2; D is undetermined. The CDR3 contains 16 residues. Germline V gene data show CDR1 as MNHEY and CDR2 as SMNVEV (reference sequence). Trimming stripped 4 bases from V and 3 bases from J, with 15 bases between. The CDR3 protein is CASSSPVGPHTGELFF. Written as DNA, the CDR3 is TGTGCCAGCAGTTCCCCCGTAGGGCCTCACACCGGGGAGCTGTTTTTT.

The chain joins TRBV5-6 to TRBJ2-7; D ambiguous. The CDR3 has 13 amino acids. V gave up 4 bases and J gave up 6 bases, with 14 bases separating them. Germline V gene data show CDR1 as SGHDT and CDR2 as YYEEEE. Here the CDR3 DNA reads TGTGCCAGCAGCACGACCGGATGGGGCGAGCAGTACTTC. This codes for CASSTTGWGEQYF.

Note on this clone: Other DNA variants within this sample encode the same CDR3. The chain links TRBV5-1 to TRBJ1-2; no definite D call. CDR3 length: 12 residues. The germline gives CDR1 SGHRS, CDR2 YFSETQ. The V end lost 1 base, the J end lost 8 bases, and 9 bases lay between the germline ends. CDR3 in amino acids: CASSLSWEGYTF. CDR3 sequence (DNA): TGCGCCAGCAGCTTGTCCTGGGAGGGCTACACCTTC.

The chain uses TRBV5-4 and TRBJ2-1, with TRBD2 matching 12 bases. Per the germline V gene, CDR1 is SGHNT and CDR2 is YYREEE (reference sequence). V shed 4 bases, J shed 0 bases, and the junction held 5 bases outside the gene matches. CDR3 length: 17 amino acids. The CDR3 protein is CASSTGLAGSSYNEQFF. The CDR3 bases are TGTGCCAGCAGCACCGGACTAGCGGGAAGCTCCTACAATGAGCAGTTCTTC.

A few counts support this clone. The rearrangement uses TRBV18 and TRBJ2-7; no firm D call. The CDR3 totals 15 residues. Germline V gives CDR1 KGHSH, CDR2 LQKENI. Trimming left V 1 base short and J 5 bases short, with 15 bases between. CDR3 nucleotides: TGTGCCAGCTCACCACGGGTGCTAGGGAACCACGAGCAGTACTTC. Translation: CASSPRVLGNHEQYF.

The sample holds a few counts of this clone. The CDR3 DNA reads TGTGCCAGCAGCTCCACCGGGACTAGCGGCGCAGATACGCAGTATTTT. Translating it yields CASSSTGTSGADTQYF. V and J are TRBV7-2 and TRBJ2-3; 11 nucleotides line up with TRBD2. This CDR3 is built from 16 residues. In germline, CDR1 is SGHTA, CDR2 FQGNSA. V was clipped by 4 bases and J by 4 bases; unmatched bases: 7.

The chain uses TRBV27 and TRBJ2-3, with 10 bases lining up with TRBD2. The CDR3 runs 20 residues. CDR1 MNHEY and CDR2 SMNVEV come from the germline V gene (reference sequence). The ends lost 1 base at V and 0 bases at J; junction bases unmatched: 13. As DNA, the CDR3 is TGTGCCAGCAGTTTATATCCTAGCGGGAGTGGGAGGTCAAGCACAGATACGCAGTATTTT. This encodes CASSLYPSGSGRSSTDTQYF.

The rearrangement links TRBV28 to TRBJ2-7; unclear D gene. The CDR3 extends over 13 amino acids. Trimming took off 6 bases at V and 5 bases at J, with 14 bases between the two ends. In germline, CDR1 is MDHEN, CDR2 SYDVKM. In DNA form, the CDR3 reads TGTGCCAGCAGCCGTACTCGTTCCCACGAGCAGTACTTC. It translates to CASSRTRSHEQYF.

The chain combines TRBV4-1 with TRBJ1-1, with a possible D match to TRBD1 (5 bases). V was trimmed by 4 bases and J by 1 base, leaving 19 bases between them. There are 17 residues in the CDR3. Germline V gene lookup returns CDR1 MGHRA and CDR2 YSYEKL. CDR3 bases: TGCGCCAGCAGCCGACGAACAGAGGGAGGGGAGAACACTGAAGCTTTCTTT. This translates into CASSRRTEGGENTEAFF.

This clone occurred once. V gene TRBV2 combines with J gene TRBJ2-3; 7 bases agree with TRBD1. Germline values: CDR1 SNHLY, CDR2 FYNNEI. V dropped 6 bases and J dropped 2; count of bases not matched to a gene: 8. There are 15 residues in the CDR3. The CDR3 loop is CASRNRGRTTDTQYF. The CDR3 bases are TGTGCCAGCAGGAACAGGGGTAGGACCACAGATACGCAGTATTTT.

As regards this clone: The sample holds other DNA sequences that translate to the same CDR3. The chain carries TRBV5-1 and TRBJ2-1; no reliable D call. The CDR3 has 12 amino acids. In germline, CDR1 is SGHRS, CDR2 YFSETQ. The V and J ends lost 0 bases and 7 bases respectively, with 5 bases between them. The CDR3 DNA follows: TGCGCCAGCAGCTTGGTCCGGAATGAGCAGTTCTTC. It yields the protein CASSLVRNEQFF.

The V and J genes are TRBV9 and TRBJ1-2; D not certain. Trimming removed 2 bases at V and 0 bases at J, with 14 bases between. The CDR3 covers 16 residues. Looked up from germline, CDR1 is SGDLS and CDR2 is YYNGEE. CDR3 nucleotides: TGTGCCAGCAGCGTGGGTTCATCCCCTACTAACTATGGCTACACCTTC. This codes for CASSVGSSPTNYGYTF.

A word on this clone: A far larger clone is one base from this, pointing to a likely read error. The chain links TRBV5-1 to TRBJ2-7; tentatively, D is TRBD1 or TRBD2 (6 bases each). The CDR3 totals 15 residues. Germline CDR1 SGHRS, CDR2 YFSETQ. CDR3 in amino acids: CAGSLEGTFSHEQYF. The CDR3 region has the DNA TGCGCCGGCAGCTTGGAGGGGACATTTTCTCACGAGCAGTACTTC. The whole variable domain, remainder taken from reference TRBV5-1 and TRBJ2-7, is KAGVTQTPRYLIKTRGQQVTLSCSPISGHRSVSWYQQTPGQGLQFLFEYFSETQRNKGNFPGRFSGRQFSNSRSEMNVSTLELGDSALYLCAGSLEGTFSHEQYFGPGTRLTVT.

With respect to this clone: It is likely a read error: a sequence one base away is far more abundant. The rearrangement joins TRBV11-2 to TRBJ2-3, with unresolved D. The CDR3 totals 12 residues. Trimming shortened V by 4 bases and J by 2 bases, and 4 bases separated the two germline ends. Germline V gene sequence: CDR1 SGHAT, CDR2 FQNNGV. The CDR3 region has the DNA TGTGCCAGCAGCTCAAACACAGATACGCAGTATTTT. Translated: CASSSNTDTQYF.

V usage is TRBV7-2 and J usage is TRBJ1-1, with D unclear. The CDR3 sequence is 14 residues long. Trimming took 4 bases from V and 0 from J, leaving 9 bases between them. The germline V gene has CDR1 SGHTA and CDR2 FQGNSA. CDR3 sequence reads: CASSSPHMNTEAFF. The CDR3 DNA follows: TGTGCCAGCAGCTCACCGCACATGAACACTGAAGCTTTCTTT.

The chain is built from TRBV7-2 and TRBJ2-7; 11 bases are shared with TRBD1. This CDR3 region has 15 residues. Germline loops: CDR1 SGHTA, CDR2 FQGNSA. The ends lost 5 bases at V and 3 bases at J; junction bases unmatched: 6. The CDR3 spells CASSITGTGGYEQYF. For the CDR3, the DNA is TGTGCCAGCAGCATCACCGGGACAGGGGGCTACGAGCAGTACTTC. The variable domain in full, with the rest retrieved from reference TRBV7-2 and TRBJ2-7, is GAGVSQSPSNKVTEKGKDVELRCDPISGHTALYWYRQSLGQGLEFLIYFQGNSAPDKSGLPSDRFSAERTGGSVSTLTIQRTQQEDSAVYLCASSITGTGGYEQYFGPGTRLTVT.

The chain employs TRBV5-1 and TRBJ1-1; possible D gene TRBD1, 5 bases. Trimming removed 0 bases at V and 4 bases at J, with 10 bases between. Germline CDR1 is SGHRS and CDR2 is YFSETQ. The CDR3 is 14 amino acids. CDR3 bases: TGCGCCAGCAGCTTGGGGACATCTTTCACTGAAGCTTTCTTT. The encoded protein is CASSLGTSFTEAFF.

V gene TRBV5-1 combines with J gene TRBJ1-2; TRBD1 is a possible D gene (6 bases). Germline CDR1 SGHRS, CDR2 YFSETQ. With 4 bases removed from V and 4 bases from J, the gap between germline ends came to 11 bases. The CDR3 has 13 residues. The chain's CDR3 is CASSIPDSYGYTF. The CDR3 bases are TGCGCCAGCAGCATACCGGACAGCTATGGCTACACCTTC.

The genes are TRBV5-6 and TRBJ2-7; D tentatively fits TRBD1 or TRBD2 (6 bases each). Germline V gene lookup returns CDR1 SGHDT and CDR2 YYEEEE. CDR3 length: 15 amino acids. V lost 1 base and J lost 1, with 12 bases in between. The CDR3 sequence: CASSLWGAGSYEQYF. As DNA, the CDR3 is TGTGCCAGCAGCTTGTGGGGGGCAGGGTCCTACGAGCAGTACTTC.

The chain employs TRBV5-1 and TRBJ2-3; tentative D call: TRBD2 (6 bases). The germline CDR1 and CDR2 sequences are SGHRS and YFSETQ. The CDR3 runs 16 residues. With 4 bases removed from V and 0 bases from J, the gap between germline ends came to 15 bases. CDR3 in DNA: TGCGCCAGCAGCCCCCCGGTGGGGGGAAGCACAGATACGCAGTATTTT. Amino acid sequence: CASSPPVGGSTDTQYF.

The chain joins TRBV7-5 to TRBJ2-6; the D segment call TRBD1 is taken from the table without a DNA check. TRBV7-5 is assigned pseudogene status. The CDR3 is 17 residues long. The CDR3 region has the DNA TGTGCCAGAAAAGGTACTTGTAGACAAAGTCGGGCCAACGTCCTGACTTTC. This codes for CARKGTCRQSRANVLTF.

V is TRBV13 and J is TRBJ2-1; D unclear. There are 15 residues in the CDR3. Trimming removed 4 bases from V and 0 bases from J, with 10 bases in between. Germline V gene sequence: CDR1 PRHDT, CDR2 FYEKMQ (reference sequence). CDR3 loop: CASSYGPSSYNEQFF. In DNA form, the CDR3 reads TGTGCCAGCAGCTATGGACCGAGCTCCTACAATGAGCAGTTCTTC.